Shown below are 25 T cell receptor beta chains from a single sample sequenced in a study of immune cell composition in non-small cell lung cancer. Using immunoSEQ multiplex PCR, the repertoire was profiled, and TCRdb retains in-frame clones only, with some absent. Found here are 1,500 to 2,000 clones, over 65% of them singletons; the top ten hold approximately 9.6%. The sequenced material came from lung tumor tissue. The receptors shown here come from a human donor with non-small cell lung cancer.

This clone appeared a single time. The rearrangement joins TRBV19 to TRBJ1-4, with D unresolved. The CDR3 spans 15 residues. Germline V gene lookup returns CDR1 LNHDA and CDR2 SQIVND (reference sequence). The germline V and J ends were trimmed by 6 bases and 1 base, with 12 bases remaining between them. CDR3 amino acids: CASRPLAGTNEKLFF. CDR3 DNA sequence: TGTGCCAGTAGACCCTTGGCAGGAACTAATGAAAAACTGTTTTTT.

This chain links TRBV30 with TRBJ2-7, with 7 bases aligning to TRBD1. J was trimmed by 8 bases and V by 2 bases; bases with no gene match: 9. CDR1 is GTSNPN, CDR2 SVGIG, per germline (reference sequence). The CDR3 sequence is 13 residues long. The CDR3 spells CAWSISGGNQQYV. The CDR3 DNA reads as TGTGCCTGGAGTATCTCAGGGGGAAACCAGCAGTACGTC.

The chain uses TRBV19 and TRBJ2-5; 9 bases match TRBD2. Germline trimming cut 1 base from V and 5 bases from J; bases unmatched to any gene: 11. Germline CDR1 and CDR2: LNHDA and SQIVND (reference sequence). The CDR3 loop spans 17 amino acids. CDR3 region: CASSIGWRGGPPETQYF. CDR3 nucleotide sequence: TGTGCCAGTAGTATAGGTTGGCGGGGGGGCCCCCCGGAGACCCAGTACTTC. The whole variable domain, filled in from reference TRBV19 and TRBJ2-5, reads DGGITQSPKYLFRKEGQNVTLSCEQNLNHDAMYWYRQDPGQGLRLIYYSQIVNDFQKGDIAEGYSVSREKKESFPLTVTSAQKNPTAFYLCASSIGWRGGPPETQYFGPGTRLLVL.

Only a few counts were recorded for this clone. The J gene is TRBJ1-4, the V gene TRBV7-9, with TRBD1 identical over 9 bases. The V and J ends lost 5 bases and 13 bases, in that order; junction bases with no gene match: 8. This CDR3 region has 13 residues. Germline CDR1 and CDR2: SEHNR and FQNEAQ (reference sequence). The CDR3 region is CASSPGQGVRLFF. CDR3 DNA: TGTGCCAGCAGCCCGGGACAGGGAGTGAGACTGTTTTTT.

This chain links TRBV28 with TRBJ1-1; 12 bases fit TRBD1. The CDR3 covers 16 residues. Trimming at V came to 4 bases and at J to 7 bases, leaving 10 bases not matched to a gene. Germline V CDR1 and CDR2: MDHEN, SYDVKM. The CDR3 loop reads CASSSSGQGALGEAFF. Written as DNA, the CDR3 is TGTGCCAGCAGTTCGTCGGGACAGGGGGCTTTGGGTGAAGCTTTCTTT.

The V and J genes are TRBV19 and TRBJ1-2, with TRBD1 matching over 7 bases. The V gene end was trimmed by 3 bases and the J gene end by 12 bases; junction bases not matched to a gene: 7. This CDR3 is built from 12 residues. Germline V lookup: CDR1 LNHDA, CDR2 SQIVND (reference sequence). The CDR3 loop reads CASSIYGQADTF. The CDR3 DNA follows: TGTGCCAGTAGTATCTACGGACAGGCTGACACCTTC.

The chain recombines TRBV7-2 with TRBJ2-5, with 9 bases that match TRBD2. This CDR3 contains 15 residues. With V trimmed by 1 base and J by 5 bases, 5 bases remained unmatched. CDR1 SGHTA and CDR2 FQGNSA come from the germline V gene. CDR3 sequence (DNA): TGTGCCAGCAGCTTAGGCCTAGCGGGATCGGAGACCCAGTACTTC. This gives the protein CASSLGLAGSETQYF. The variable domain in full, completed from reference TRBV7-2 and TRBJ2-5, reads GAGVSQSPSNKVTEKGKDVELRCDPISGHTALYWYRQSLGQGLEFLIYFQGNSAPDKSGLPSDRFSAERTGGSVSTLTIQRTQQEDSAVYLCASSLGLAGSETQYFGPGTRLLVL.

A single count supports this clone. The CDR3 DNA reads TGCAGTGCGAGGGACTACGAGCAGTACGTC. Encoded protein: CSARDYEQYV. The chain is built from TRBV20-1 and TRBJ2-7; D is perhaps TRBD2 (5 bases). The CDR3 is 10 amino acids. V was cut by 6 bases and J by 3 bases, with 6 bases left in between. CDR1 DFQATT and CDR2 SNEGSKA come from the germline V gene (reference sequence).

V usage is TRBV6-6 and J usage is TRBJ1-5; 7 nucleotides agree with TRBD1. The germline CDR1 and CDR2 sequences are MNHNY and SVGAGI (reference sequence). V gave up 6 bases and J gave up 2 bases; unmatched junction bases: 7. CDR3 size: 15 residues. CDR3 region: CASSLPTGRNQPQHF. Here the CDR3 DNA reads TGTGCCAGCAGCCTACCGACAGGGCGCAATCAGCCCCAGCATTTT.

The chain is built from TRBV25-1 and TRBJ1-2, with 10 bases fitting TRBD1. From germline, CDR1 is MGHDK and CDR2 SYGVNS. J gave up 6 bases and V 0 bases, and 10 bases lay outside the gene matches. This CDR3 is built from 17 residues. The CDR3 protein is CASSEYWGDRGSNGYTF. The DNA for the CDR3 is TGTGCCAGCAGTGAATACTGGGGGGACAGGGGCTCAAATGGCTACACCTTC.

The chain couples TRBV11-2 to TRBJ1-1; TRBD1 agrees at 7 bases. CDR3 length equals 14 residues. CDR1 and CDR2 from the germline V gene are SGHAT and FQNNGV. V dropped 4 bases and J dropped 4; count of bases not matched to a gene: 6. Here the CDR3 reads CASSSDRTATEAFF. The CDR3 coding sequence is TGTGCCAGCAGCTCGGACAGGACGGCCACTGAAGCTTTCTTT.

The table lists this clone with a few counts. V and J are TRBV9 and TRBJ1-1; D uncertain. This CDR3 is 13 amino acids long. Trimming took 4 bases from V and 3 from J, leaving 10 bases between them. CDR1 and CDR2 (germline): SGDLS, YYNGEE. The CDR3 reads CASSPDFHTEAFF. The CDR3 nucleotides read TGTGCCAGCAGCCCTGACTTCCACACTGAAGCTTTCTTT.

This clone was seen more than once but under ten times. The genes are TRBV30 and TRBJ1-1, with D unresolved. The CDR3 loop spans 11 amino acids. V was cut by 5 bases and J by 0 bases, with 4 bases left in between. Germline CDR1 and CDR2: GTSNPN and SVGIG (reference sequence). The CDR3: CAWVMNTEAFF. The CDR3 nucleotides read TGTGCCTGGGTAATGAACACTGAAGCTTTCTTT.

This clone showed up just once. This sequence joins TRBV4-1 and TRBJ2-4; TRBD1 matches at 8 bases. Germline values: CDR1 MGHRA, CDR2 YSYEKL. This CDR3 region has 14 residues. J lost 10 bases, V lost 3 bases, and 8 bases had no gene match. The CDR3 reads CASSQRQGRWIQYF. As DNA, the CDR3 is TGCGCCAGCAGCCAGAGACAGGGGCGGTGGATTCAGTACTTC.

Only a few counts were recorded for this clone. The J gene is TRBJ2-3, the V gene TRBV7-2, with 12 bases identical to TRBD2. CDR1 and CDR2 (germline): SGHTA, FQGNSA. The CDR3 spans 19 residues. The V and J ends lost 4 bases and 3 bases, in that order; junction bases with no gene match: 14. The CDR3 DNA reads as TGTGCCAGCAGCTCCCCCCCGACTAGCGGGAGAAGGAAGACAGATACGCAGTATTTT. Translating gives CASSSPPTSGRRKTDTQYF.

This clone appeared a few times. This chain uses TRBV6-5 with TRBJ1-1; 9 nucleotides align to TRBD1. Germline CDR1 is MNHEY and CDR2 is SVGAGI. After removal of 2 bases from V and 6 bases from J, the junction contained 10 bases not matched to a gene. This CDR3 region has 16 residues. The CDR3: CASSYPELGQGSEAFF. The CDR3 DNA sequence: TGTGCCAGCAGTTACCCGGAGTTGGGACAGGGCTCTGAAGCTTTCTTT.

The CDR3 sequence is CASSRLAGATDTQYF. CDR3 sequence (DNA): TGTGCCAGCAGCAGACTAGCGGGAGCCACAGATACGCAGTATTTT. The V and J genes are TRBV7-9 and TRBJ2-3; TRBD2 matches at 12 bases. The V gene's germline CDR1 is SEHNR and CDR2 FQNEAQ (reference sequence). CDR3 length: 15 amino acids. The V and J ends lost 5 bases and 2 bases, in that order; junction bases with no gene match: 2.

The chain uses TRBV7-8 and TRBJ2-7; 11 nucleotides line up with TRBD2. This CDR3 contains 13 residues. The V gene's germline CDR1 is SGHVS and CDR2 FQNEAQ. Trimming removed 6 bases from V and 7 bases from J; junction bases left unmatched: 5. CDR3 loop: CASRVIAGGEQYV. CDR3 DNA: TGTGCCAGCAGGGTGATAGCGGGAGGGGAGCAGTACGTC.

The rearrangement links TRBV30 to TRBJ2-7; no definite D call. CDR1 is GTSNPN and CDR2 is SVGIG in the germline V gene (reference sequence). V lost 0 bases to trimming and J lost 1 base, with 7 bases between them. This CDR3 has 13 residues. The CDR3 coding sequence is TGTGCCTGGAGTGTACAATTGTCCTACGAGCAGTACTTC. As protein: CAWSVQLSYEQYF. Drawing the rest from reference TRBV30 and TRBJ2-7, the complete variable domain is SQTIHQWPATLVQPVGSPLSLECTVEGTSNPNLYWYRQAAGRGLQLLFYSVGIGQISSEVPQNLSASRPQDRQFILSSKKLLLSDSGFYLCAWSVQLSYEQYFGPGTRLTVT.

The rearrangement uses TRBV4-3 and TRBJ2-1; a weak D match, TRBD2 (6 bases). The V and J ends lost 0 bases and 1 base respectively, with 10 bases between them. CDR3 length equals 16 residues. The germline V gene encodes CDR1 LGHNA and CDR2 YSLEER. The CDR3 loop is CASSQDLGGSYNEQFF. The CDR3 DNA reads as TGCGCCAGCAGCCAAGATCTCGGGGGTTCCTACAATGAGCAGTTCTTC.

V is TRBV29-1 and J is TRBJ2-5; TRBD2 matches 8 bases. The CDR3 is 16 amino acids. Germline V CDR1 and CDR2: SQVTM, ANQGSEA. V was clipped by 4 bases and J by 3 bases; unmatched bases: 13. The chain's CDR3 is CSVATGVAGWEETQYF. CDR3 sequence (DNA): TGCAGCGTTGCCACGGGGGTAGCGGGATGGGAAGAGACCCAGTACTTC.

This clone was counted a few times. The chain has TRBV2 and TRBJ2-7; TRBD2 is a possible D gene (5 bases). Trimming removed 4 bases from V and 2 bases from J, with 15 bases in between. In germline, CDR1 is SNHLY, CDR2 FYNNEI. The CDR3 is 15 residues long. The CDR3 bases are TGTGCCAGCAGTGGGGCTTCGAGGGAGCCCTACGAGCAGTACTTC. Protein: CASSGASREPYEQYF.

V usage is TRBV5-6 and J usage is TRBJ2-7; weak D call: TRBD2 (7 bases). Germline CDR1 reads SGHDT; CDR2 reads YYEEEE. The ends were cut back, 4 bases at V and 0 bases at J, with 17 bases in the middle. The CDR3 has 16 residues. The CDR3 DNA reads as TGTGCCAGCAGCCCCCCGGAGGGGGGGATCTCCTACGAGCAGTACTTC. Translating gives CASSPPEGGISYEQYF.

This chain links TRBV15 with TRBJ2-5; D gene uncertain. The germline V and J ends were trimmed by 0 bases and 4 bases, with 9 bases remaining between them. Per germline, CDR1 LNHNV and CDR2 YYDKDF (reference sequence). This CDR3 has 14 amino acids. CDR3 sequence: CATSRDRLAETQYF. Here the CDR3 DNA reads TGTGCCACCAGCAGAGATCGTTTGGCAGAGACCCAGTACTTC.

Only one count was recorded for this clone. The rearrangement uses TRBV6-1 and TRBJ1-2; D remains unclear. This CDR3 is 13 amino acids long. Germline CDR1 and CDR2: MNHNS and SASEGT. V was clipped by 1 base and J by 0 bases, with 3 bases between them. The CDR3 coding sequence is TGTGCCAGCAGTGAAGGAGCTAACTATGGCTACACCTTC. Translated, it gives CASSEGANYGYTF.